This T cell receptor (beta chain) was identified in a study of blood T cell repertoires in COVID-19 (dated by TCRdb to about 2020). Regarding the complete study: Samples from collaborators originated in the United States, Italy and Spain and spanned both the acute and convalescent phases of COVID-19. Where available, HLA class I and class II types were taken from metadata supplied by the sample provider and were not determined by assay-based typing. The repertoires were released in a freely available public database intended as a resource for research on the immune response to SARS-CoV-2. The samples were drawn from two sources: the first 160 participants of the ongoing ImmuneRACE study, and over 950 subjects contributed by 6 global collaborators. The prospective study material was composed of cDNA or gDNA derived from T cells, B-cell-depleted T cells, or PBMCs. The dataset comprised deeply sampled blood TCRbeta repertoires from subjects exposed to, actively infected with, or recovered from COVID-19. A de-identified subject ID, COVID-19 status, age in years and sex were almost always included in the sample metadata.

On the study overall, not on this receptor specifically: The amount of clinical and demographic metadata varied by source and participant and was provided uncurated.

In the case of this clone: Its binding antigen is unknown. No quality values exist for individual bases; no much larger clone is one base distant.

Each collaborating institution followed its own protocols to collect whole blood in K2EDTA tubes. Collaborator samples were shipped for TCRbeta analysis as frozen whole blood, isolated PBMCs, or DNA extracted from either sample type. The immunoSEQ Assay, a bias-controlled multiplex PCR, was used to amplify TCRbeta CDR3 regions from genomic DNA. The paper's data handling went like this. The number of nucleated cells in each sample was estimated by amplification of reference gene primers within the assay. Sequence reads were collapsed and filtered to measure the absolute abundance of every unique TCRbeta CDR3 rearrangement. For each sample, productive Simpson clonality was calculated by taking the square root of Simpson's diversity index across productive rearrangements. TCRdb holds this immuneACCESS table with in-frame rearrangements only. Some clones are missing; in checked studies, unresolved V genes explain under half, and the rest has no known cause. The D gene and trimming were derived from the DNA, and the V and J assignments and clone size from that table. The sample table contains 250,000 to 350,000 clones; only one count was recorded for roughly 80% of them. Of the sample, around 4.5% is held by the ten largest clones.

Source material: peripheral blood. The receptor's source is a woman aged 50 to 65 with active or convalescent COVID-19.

The CDR3 protein is CASSQNSQGLGTEAFF. The nucleotide sequence is given as TGTGCCAGCAGCCAAAATTCCCAGGGCTTGGGCACTGAAGCTTTCTTT. The V and J genes are TRBV7-8 and TRBJ1-1; the D gene is perhaps TRBD1, on 5 matching bases. Reading the germline V gene gives CDR1 SGHVS and CDR2 FQNEAQ. The CDR3 covers 16 residues, taking in both the cysteine and the phenylalanine. Of the read, only the CDR3 DNA is kept; its 48 bases are in frame from base 1. The trim is 5 bases for V and 4 bases for J, with a gap of 20 bases between the germline ends.